This T cell receptor (beta chain) stems from a study of T cells in Graves' hyperthyroidism and ophthalmopathy (dated by TCRdb to between 2019 and 2020). Turning to the overall study: To identify TCR V-J signatures that set the groups apart, the researchers used a discovery cohort of roughly 100 patients, made up of approximately 43 with Graves' ophthalmopathy and 55 to 65 with stable Graves' hyperthyroidism. An independent validation cohort of around 19 hyperthyroidism patients and some 15 patients who later progressed to ophthalmopathy tested prospective prediction of ophthalmopathy. The roughly 100 discovery patients were divided at random into training and test sets in a 7:3 ratio. Thyroid tissue and blood T-cell repertoires from several Graves' hyperthyroidism patients were also compared in the study. Once sampling was done, hyperthyroidism patients were given methimazole at a starting dose of 30 mg daily, whereas ophthalmopathy patients were given high-dose intravenous methylprednisolone. The paper reports TCR Vbeta CDR3 sequencing of approximately 130 peripheral blood samples: around 45 ophthalmopathy, 75 to 80 hyperthyroidism and some 17 progressor patients.

As concerns this clonotype: The antigen it binds to is not known. Base quality data are lacking; no much larger clone is found one base away.

The TCR beta CDR3 regions were amplified from the RNA transcripts. For the first round of RT-PCR on the TCR CDR3, the HTBI primer set was used together with the Qiagen OneStep RT-PCR kit. The libraries were constructed in a second round of multiplex PCR and then size-selected and purified. Sequencing of the libraries was done on an Illumina HiSeq2000 using paired-end 100 bp reads. Turning to the authors' computational methods: SOAPnuke was used to process the raw data, removing reads that contained adapters or uncalled bases, had a mean Phred below 15, or lacked an exact match to the constant primer or identifier. COPE v1.2.5 was used to merge high-quality paired reads, and clonotypes were defined as unique nucleotide sequences. MiTCR v1.1 was used to align the clonotypes against IMGT TRBV, TRBD and TRBJ reference segments. Only V-J combinations with frequency above 0.0001, covering 99.2% of repertoires, were analysed. A TCS score was defined as the ratio of F50 (clonal expansion) to E x V (chaos), with BLOSUM62-based TCRdist applied between CDR3 peptides within each V-J. Welch's t-statistics and random forest reduced several hundred V-J features to around 14, which were used in a naive Bayes classifier (R e1071). Thyroid-blood repertoire similarity was quantified with the Morisita-Horn index. The public reads were quality trimmed at Q25 with fastp and then assembled into clones with MiXCR by TCRdb, keeping productive beta chains. For every CDR3 protein sequence, its rows merge into one entry that carries the most common genes and DNA. The authors' filters were not applied to this entry. The sample table lists more than 40,000 distinct CDR3 sequences, approximately 50% of them with a count of one. The ten largest clones take up 32% of the sample.

Its CDR3 holds 16 amino acids, cysteine through phenylalanine. Just the 48-base CDR3 DNA is kept, in frame starting at base 1. V was cut back by 4 bases and J by 8 bases, leaving a gap of 20 bases between them. The CDR1 and CDR2 encoded by the germline V gene are ENHRY and SYGVKD. The study at large found these results: A model built on a 13 V-J signature distinguished ophthalmopathy from stable hyperthyroidism, reaching 85% to 90% sensitivity and under 84% specificity in cross-validation and 80%/75% in testing. No statistical method was used to set the sample size in advance, and investigators knew the group allocation. Most expanded thyroid clonotypes (frequency above 0.001) were also detected in blood, a finding suggesting that blood repertoires may reflect thyroid immune responses. During validation, the model predicted progression to ophthalmopathy a median of about 5.9 months ahead of onset, with roughly 65% sensitivity and around 72% specificity.

Stable Graves' hyperthyroidism was defined as the absence of progression to ophthalmopathy over 18 months of follow-up. The hyperthyroidism patients were between 18 and 65 years old and newly diagnosed, with a disease duration of less than 2 months. Any patient with an uncontrolled infection, another autoimmune disease, pregnancy or lactation was excluded. Diagnoses were based on clinical symptoms, serum thyroxine and TRAb, thyroid ultrasound and orbital computed tomography. Total RNA was extracted with Trizol reagent, and quality was checked on an Agilent 2100 Bioanalyzer. The V gene is TRBV10-3 and the J gene is TRBJ1-4; the D gene is perhaps TRBD1, on 6 matching bases. The receptor's source is a woman in her 50s with Graves' hyperthyroidism. Sequenced material: peripheral blood or thyroid tissue (not recorded which). The DNA sequence follows: TGTGCCATCAGTGGGGACATCTGGACCACTGGGGAAAAACTGTTTTTT. Protein translation: CAISGDIWTTGEKLFF.